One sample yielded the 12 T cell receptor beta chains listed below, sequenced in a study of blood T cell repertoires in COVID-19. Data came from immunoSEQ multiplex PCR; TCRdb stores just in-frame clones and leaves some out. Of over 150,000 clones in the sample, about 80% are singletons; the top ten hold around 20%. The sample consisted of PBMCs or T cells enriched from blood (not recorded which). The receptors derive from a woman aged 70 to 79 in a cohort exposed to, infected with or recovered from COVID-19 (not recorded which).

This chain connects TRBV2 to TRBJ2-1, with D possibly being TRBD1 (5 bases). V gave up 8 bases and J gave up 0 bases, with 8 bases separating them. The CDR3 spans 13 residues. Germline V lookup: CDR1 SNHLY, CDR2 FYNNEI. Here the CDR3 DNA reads TGTGCCAGCGCAGGGCCCTCCTACAATGAGCAGTTCTTC. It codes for CASAGPSYNEQFF.

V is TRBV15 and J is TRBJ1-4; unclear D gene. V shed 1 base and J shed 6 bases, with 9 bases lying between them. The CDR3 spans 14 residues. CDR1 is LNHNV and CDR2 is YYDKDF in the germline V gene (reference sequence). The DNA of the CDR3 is TGTGCCACCAGCAGAGCAGGCATATATGAAAAACTGTTTTTT. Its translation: CATSRAGIYEKLFF.

The CDR3 coding sequence is TGTGCCAGCAGTTACTCCCACCCAGGGGCATCCTACGAGCAGTACTTC. Translating gives CASSYSHPGASYEQYF. V usage is TRBV6-2 or TRBV6-3 and J usage is TRBJ2-7; tentative D call: TRBD1 (6 bases). This CDR3 comprises 16 residues. Between the trimmed V and J ends, which lost 0 bases and 1 base, there was a span of 13 bases. From germline, CDR1 is MNHEY and CDR2 SVGEGT.

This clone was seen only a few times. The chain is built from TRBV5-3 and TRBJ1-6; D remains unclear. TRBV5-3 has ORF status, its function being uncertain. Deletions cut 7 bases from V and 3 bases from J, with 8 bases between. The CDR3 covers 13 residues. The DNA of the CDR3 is TGTGCCAGACCGGGGTTCTATAATTCACCCCTCCACTTT. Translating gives CARPGFYNSPLHF.

The CDR3 reads CASSLGGRSLGETQYF. As DNA, the CDR3 is TGTGCCAGCAGCTTAGGCGGGCGCAGTCTGGGGGAGACCCAGTACTTC. This chain connects TRBV7-9 to TRBJ2-5; D possibly corresponds to TRBD2 (5 bases). V shed 1 base and J shed 5 bases, with 17 bases lying between them. The CDR3 has 16 residues. Germline V gives CDR1 SEHNR, CDR2 FQNEAQ (reference sequence).

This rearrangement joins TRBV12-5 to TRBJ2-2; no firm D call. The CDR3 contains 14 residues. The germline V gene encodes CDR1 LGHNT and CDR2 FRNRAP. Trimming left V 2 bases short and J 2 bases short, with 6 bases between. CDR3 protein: CASGLIPNTGELFF. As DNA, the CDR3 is TGTGCTAGTGGTTTGATCCCAAACACCGGGGAGCTGTTTTTT.

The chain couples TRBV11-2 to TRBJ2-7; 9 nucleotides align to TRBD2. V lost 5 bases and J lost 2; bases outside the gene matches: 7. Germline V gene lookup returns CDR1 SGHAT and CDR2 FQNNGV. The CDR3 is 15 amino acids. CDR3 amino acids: CASSPFRGRAYEQYF. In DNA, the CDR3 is TGTGCCAGCAGCCCCTTTCGCGGGAGGGCCTACGAGCAGTACTTC.

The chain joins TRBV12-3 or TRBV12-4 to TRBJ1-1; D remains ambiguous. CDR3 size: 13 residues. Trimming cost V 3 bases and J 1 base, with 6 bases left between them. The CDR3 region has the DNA TGTGCCAGCAGTTTTCGGTCGAACACTGAAGCTTTCTTT. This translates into CASSFRSNTEAFF.

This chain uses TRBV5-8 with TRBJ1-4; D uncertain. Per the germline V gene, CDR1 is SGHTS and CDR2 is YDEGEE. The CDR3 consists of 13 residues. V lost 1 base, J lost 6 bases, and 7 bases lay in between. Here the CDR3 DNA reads TGTGCCAGCAGCTTGTATGAGGATGAAAAACTGTTTTTT. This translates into CASSLYEDEKLFF.

The CDR3 DNA follows: TGTGCCAGCACTCGGGACTTTAATTCACCCCTCCACTTT. Translating gives CASTRDFNSPLHF. The rearrangement links TRBV12-3 or TRBV12-4 to TRBJ1-6, with D possibly matching TRBD1 (5 bases). The CDR3 runs to 13 residues. V dropped 7 bases and J dropped 6 bases, with 10 bases sitting between them.

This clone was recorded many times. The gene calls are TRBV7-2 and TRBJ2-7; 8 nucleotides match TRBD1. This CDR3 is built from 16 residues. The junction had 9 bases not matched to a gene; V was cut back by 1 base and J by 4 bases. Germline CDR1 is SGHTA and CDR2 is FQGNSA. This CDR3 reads CASSLVSTGGTYEQYF. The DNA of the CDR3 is TGTGCCAGCAGCTTAGTGAGTACAGGGGGGACTTACGAGCAGTACTTC.

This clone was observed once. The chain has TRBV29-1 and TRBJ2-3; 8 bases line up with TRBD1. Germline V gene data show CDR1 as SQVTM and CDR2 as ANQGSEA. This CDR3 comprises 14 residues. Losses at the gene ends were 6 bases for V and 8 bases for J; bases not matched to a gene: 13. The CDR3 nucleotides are TGCAGCGTCCTAGACTTTAGAACAGGGGGTACGCAGTATTTT. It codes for CSVLDFRTGGTQYF.